The rows below give T cell receptor beta chains drawn from one sample of a study of blood T cell repertoires in COVID-19. The protocol was immunoSEQ multiplex PCR, while the TCRdb copy is restricted to in-frame clones and leaves out a portion. The sample carries over 250,000 clones, 88% recorded once. The source material was PBMCs or T cells enriched from blood (not recorded which). Receptor source: a woman aged 45-65 years who had recovered from COVID-19. The CDR3 runs from the conserved cysteine through the conserved F or W. Fields, in order: CDR3 length, V gene, CDR3 protein.

cdr3_length: 14; v_call: TRBV5-1; cdr3_aa: CASSFLGPGNTIYF
cdr3_length: 15; v_call: TRBV3-1/TRBV3-2; cdr3_aa: CASRQGVLTNEKLFF
cdr3_length: 11; v_call: TRBV5-1; cdr3_aa: CASSPDRGLFF
cdr3_length: 15; v_call: TRBV6-5; cdr3_aa: CASIGSLAWGNEQFF
cdr3_length: 14; v_call: TRBV11-2; cdr3_aa: CASSLSLAAYEQYF
cdr3_length: 14; v_call: TRBV6-2/TRBV6-3; cdr3_aa: CASSQSGLPSGYTF
cdr3_length: 14; v_call: TRBV11-2; cdr3_aa: CASSQLTSANEQFF
cdr3_length: 15; v_call: TRBV28; cdr3_aa: CASSLFRVRTGELFF
cdr3_length: 14; v_call: TRBV19; cdr3_aa: CASSIYDTSTEAFF
cdr3_length: 12; v_call: TRBV30; cdr3_aa: CAWSFRGDEQFF
cdr3_length: 16; v_call: TRBV28; cdr3_aa: CASSLGQGGMNTEAFF
cdr3_length: 17; v_call: TRBV2; cdr3_aa: CASRQKVGTGGGSPLHF
cdr3_length: 16; v_call: TRBV5-5; cdr3_aa: CASSLGGTGVVYGYTF
cdr3_length: 15; v_call: TRBV2; cdr3_aa: CASSDSLGGRYEQYF
cdr3_length: 14; v_call: TRBV2; cdr3_aa: CASSRLGPNSPLHF
cdr3_length: 18; v_call: TRBV4-1; cdr3_aa: CASSQGTGGGGSNQPQHF
cdr3_length: 14; v_call: TRBV19; cdr3_aa: CASSIAVANTEAFF
cdr3_length: 17; v_call: TRBV14; cdr3_aa: CASSQGLGRATANEQFF
cdr3_length: 14; v_call: TRBV6-5; cdr3_aa: CAAKRLFGANVLTF
cdr3_length: 13; v_call: TRBV11-3; cdr3_aa: CASSRDIQETQYF
cdr3_length: 16; v_call: TRBV7-9; cdr3_aa: CASSPGAGFLKTEAFF
cdr3_length: 17; v_call: TRBV7-2; cdr3_aa: CASSPPGLAGGTDTQYF
cdr3_length: 14; v_call: TRBV9; cdr3_aa: CASSPGQGNYGYTF
cdr3_length: 13; v_call: TRBV12-3/TRBV12-4; cdr3_aa: CASSLQGTTEAFF
cdr3_length: 17; v_call: TRBV4-1; cdr3_aa: CASSQDLLADIQETQYF
cdr3_length: 14; v_call: TRBV28; cdr3_aa: CASSQGSTGDGYTF
cdr3_length: 14; v_call: TRBV28; cdr3_aa: CASSSPGPNEKLFF
cdr3_length: 15; v_call: TRBV7-2; cdr3_aa: CASPAVAGVAYEQYF
cdr3_length: 13; v_call: TRBV3-1/TRBV3-2; cdr3_aa: CASSQRGQREQYF
cdr3_length: 12; v_call: TRBV11-2; cdr3_aa: CASSLVSGEAFF
cdr3_length: 15; v_call: TRBV5-6; cdr3_aa: CASSWGGQGDSPLHF
cdr3_length: 16; v_call: TRBV7-8; cdr3_aa: CASSSLTSGITDTQYF
cdr3_length: 16; v_call: TRBV5-1; cdr3_aa: CASSSSDQEGTGELFF
cdr3_length: 16; v_call: TRBV9; cdr3_aa: CASSPYDSGQGNTIYF
cdr3_length: 15; v_call: TRBV7-9; cdr3_aa: CASSLSRGSYNEQFF
cdr3_length: 13; v_call: TRBV27; cdr3_aa: CASHGLALNEQFF
cdr3_length: 12; v_call: TRBV7-9; cdr3_aa: CASSPPGSTIYF
cdr3_length: 15; v_call: TRBV28; cdr3_aa: CASSSGTSRNGELFF
cdr3_length: 16; v_call: TRBV5-4; cdr3_aa: CASSSGLAGVSNEQFF
cdr3_length: 13; v_call: TRBV5-1; cdr3_aa: CASSSRYGLEAFF
cdr3_length: 14; v_call: TRBV29-1; cdr3_aa: CSVGLLGASNEQFF
cdr3_length: 15; v_call: TRBV3-1/TRBV3-2; cdr3_aa: CASSQELEIVDTQYF
cdr3_length: 11; v_call: TRBV6-2/TRBV6-3; cdr3_aa: CASSMRNEQFF
cdr3_length: 13; v_call: TRBV7-3; cdr3_aa: CASSDRGSGEQYF
cdr3_length: 17; v_call: TRBV7-2; cdr3_aa: CASSLVGAGGSGNTIYF
cdr3_length: 11; v_call: TRBV27; cdr3_aa: CASGLNSPLHF
cdr3_length: 13; v_call: TRBV18; cdr3_aa: CASSLGTLETQYF
cdr3_length: 15; v_call: TRBV4-1; cdr3_aa: CASSQDFRGQETQYF
cdr3_length: 12; v_call: TRBV7-2; cdr3_aa: CASSSNAYEQYF